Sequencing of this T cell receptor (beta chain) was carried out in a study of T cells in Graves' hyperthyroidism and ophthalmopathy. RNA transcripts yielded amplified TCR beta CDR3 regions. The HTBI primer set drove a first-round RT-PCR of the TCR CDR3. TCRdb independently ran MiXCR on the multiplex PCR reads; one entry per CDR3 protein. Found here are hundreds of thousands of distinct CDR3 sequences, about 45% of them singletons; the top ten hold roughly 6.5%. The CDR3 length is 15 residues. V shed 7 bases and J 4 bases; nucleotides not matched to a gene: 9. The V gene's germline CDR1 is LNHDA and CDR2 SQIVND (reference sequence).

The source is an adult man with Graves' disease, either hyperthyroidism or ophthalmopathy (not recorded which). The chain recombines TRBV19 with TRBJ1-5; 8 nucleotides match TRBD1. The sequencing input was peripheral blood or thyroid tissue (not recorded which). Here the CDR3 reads CASTPDRGQNQPQHF. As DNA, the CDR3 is TGTGCCAGTACCCCCGACAGGGGTCAAAATCAGCCCCAGCATTTT.